This entry describes one T cell receptor (beta chain). This clone's antigen is unknown. No quality values exist for individual bases; no much larger clone is one base distant. Collaborating institutions collected whole blood in K2EDTA tubes following their own protocols. Collaborator samples were shipped for TCRbeta analysis as frozen whole blood, isolated PBMCs, or DNA extracted from either sample type. The cysteine opens and the phenylalanine closes a CDR3 of 14 amino acids. The only DNA kept is the CDR3, 42 bases in frame from the first base. CDR1 is given as LNHDA and CDR2 as SQIVND, both from the germline V gene (reference sequence). V is shortened by 3 bases, J by 4 bases, and the region joining them spans 10 bases. TCRbeta CDR3 regions were amplified from genomic DNA using the immunoSEQ Assay, a bias-controlled multiplex PCR. On the study's bioinformatics: The number of nucleated cells in each sample was estimated from the amplification of reference gene primers within the assay. To quantify the absolute abundance of each unique TCRbeta CDR3 rearrangement, sequence reads were collapsed and filtered. Productive Simpson clonality was computed per sample as the square root of Simpson's diversity index over productive rearrangements. Entries here come from immuneACCESS through TCRdb and include only in-frame sequences with V and J called. Some clones fail to appear in such tables; in the studies checked, an unresolved V gene covers under half of the shortfall, and the cause of the remainder is unknown. D and trimming were read from the DNA, whereas the V and J calls and clone size are those reported in that table. This sample lists roughly 70,000 clones; around 91% were detected once. Nearly 8.5% of the sample rests with the top ten.

This sample was included in a study of blood T cell repertoires in COVID-19 (dated by TCRdb to the early 2020s). Context from the whole study: Collaborator samples came from the United States, Italy and Spain and covered acute and convalescent phases of COVID-19. The repertoires were released in a freely available public database meant as a resource for research on the immune response to SARS-CoV-2. Where HLA class I and class II types were available, the types were taken from metadata supplied by the sample provider, not from assay-based typing. Deeply sampled blood TCRbeta repertoires from subjects exposed to, actively infected with, or recovered from COVID-19 were included in the dataset. The prospective study material was composed of cDNA or gDNA derived from T cells, B-cell-depleted T cells, or PBMCs. Samples were obtained from the ongoing ImmuneRACE study (first 160 participants) and from some 1,300 subjects provided by 6 global collaborators. A de-identified subject ID, COVID-19 status, age in years and sex were almost always included in the sample metadata.

The paper as a whole reports these results and caveats: How much clinical and demographic metadata was included differed by source and by participant, and the metadata was provided uncurated.

The source material was peripheral blood. This receptor was obtained from a human donor in a cohort sampled during active COVID-19. The chain couples TRBV19 to TRBJ1-3; confidence is insufficient to name the D gene. At the DNA level, the sequence is TGTGCCAGTAGTATCGGAAGTAGCGGAAACACCATATATTTT. It codes for CASSIGSSGNTIYF.